These T cell receptor beta chains were read from a single sample in a study of blood T cells in healthy people across ages. TCRdb processed the 5' RACE reads anew with MiXCR; each CDR3 protein has one entry. The data hold 650,000 to 1,000,000 distinct CDR3 sequences, with 30% to 45% observed a single time. Sequencing used blood. The receptors originated from a man younger than 30 in good health. Each CDR3 is given with its conserved first and last residue. The D gene is left open where the match is weak. Not every row has a clone size; where given, it reads once, few, many or a size class.

size,D,J,V,CDR3,DNA
.,TRBD1,TRBJ1-2,TRBV9,CASTAGGDYGYTF,TGTGCCAGCACCGCAGGGGGGGACTATGGCTACACCTTC
.,TRBD2,TRBJ2-3,TRBV14,CASSHLLAGLTSTDTQYF,TGTGCCAGCAGCCACCTACTAGCGGGCCTTACTAGCACAGATACGCAGTATTTT
.,.,TRBJ1-5,TRBV4-2,CASSRERKANQPQHF,TGTGCCAGCAGCCGAGAGAGAAAGGCCAATCAGCCCCAGCATTTT
.,.,TRBJ2-7,TRBV12-3/TRBV12-4,CASISSTDLFYNEQYF,TGTGCCAGCATCTCATCGACAGATTTGTTTTACAATGAGCAGTACTTC
few,TRBD2,TRBJ2-3,TRBV5-5,CASKRLASSTDTQYF,TGTGCCAGCAAACGACTAGCCTCTAGCACAGATACGCAGTATTTT
.,TRBD2,TRBJ2-1,TRBV19,CASSTGGGARNEQFF,TGTGCCAGTAGTACCGGCGGGGGGGCCCGCAATGAGCAGTTCTTC
many,TRBD1,TRBJ1-2,TRBV12-3/TRBV12-4,CASSTTGIDYGYTF,TGTGCCAGCAGCACGACAGGGATAGACTATGGCTACACCTTC
few,.,TRBJ2-7,TRBV6-5,CASSLARQARIGTYEQYF,TGTGCCAGCAGTTTAGCCCGACAGGCTAGGATCGGAACCTACGAGCAGTACTTC
.,.,TRBJ1-6,TRBV12-3/TRBV12-4,CASSLARTNSPLHF,TGTGCCAGCAGTTTAGCCAGGACAAATTCACCCCTCCACTTT
.,TRBD1,TRBJ2-6,TRBV6-2/TRBV6-3,CASSYGTGPSVLTF,TGTGCCAGCAGTTACGGGACAGGACCTAGCGTCCTGACTTTC
.,TRBD2,TRBJ2-1,TRBV7-2,CASSSFRGGYNEQFF,TGTGCCAGCAGCTCCTTTCGGGGGGGATACAATGAGCAGTTCTTC
once,TRBD2,TRBJ2-5,TRBV7-2,CASSWGLQQETQYF,TGTGCCAGCAGCTGGGGACTACAACAAGAGACCCAGTACTTC
.,TRBD2,TRBJ2-5,TRBV4-3,CASSPAPGLANRNEQYF,TGCGCCAGCAGCCCAGCTCCGGGACTAGCTAATAGGAATGAGCAGTACTTC
.,.,TRBJ1-2,TRBV5-1,CASSPHGGGNYGYTF,TGCGCCAGCAGCCCGCATGGGGGAGGGAACTATGGCTACACCTTC
.,.,TRBJ1-1,TRBV3-1,CASSQVLGRNTEAFF,TGTGCCAGCAGCCAAGTTCTGGGGAGGAACACTGAAGCTTTCTTT
few,TRBD1,TRBJ2-1,TRBV28,CASSSNRGHRNEQFF,TGTGCCAGCAGTTCAAACAGGGGGCACCGGAATGAGCAGTTCTTC
few,TRBD1,TRBJ2-1,TRBV15,CATSRGQGGNEQFF,TGTGCCACCAGCAGGGGACAGGGTGGGAATGAGCAGTTCTTC
few,.,TRBJ1-2,TRBV6-1,CASSEFKGPYGYTF,TGTGCCAGCAGTGAATTTAAGGGGCCATATGGCTACACCTTC
.,TRBD2,TRBJ2-5,TRBV6-2/TRBV6-3,CASRRLAVPPYNEQYF,TGTGCCAGCAGGCGACTAGCGGTACCACCCTACAATGAGCAGTACTTC
few,.,TRBJ1-4,TRBV27,CASSPTGTARAKLFF,TGTGCCAGCAGTCCGACCGGGACCGCGCGTGCAAAACTGTTTTTT
.,TRBD2,TRBJ2-3,TRBV9,CASSVFLAGATDTQYF,TGTGCCAGCAGCGTATTTCTAGCGGGGGCGACAGATACGCAGTATTTT
many,.,TRBJ2-7,TRBV20-1,CSALAFWDEQYF,TGCAGTGCTTTGGCCTTCTGGGACGAGCAGTACTTC
.,TRBD1,TRBJ2-7,TRBV20-1,CSADQGDSSVYEQYF,TGCAGTGCAGACCAGGGGGACAGCTCTGTCTACGAGCAGTACTTC
.,.,TRBJ2-7,TRBV9,CASSVVGGYEQYF,TGTGCCAGCAGCGTAGTTGGGGGCTACGAGCAGTACTTC
.,.,TRBJ1-6,TRBV27,CASSRVLVDSPLHF,TGTGCCAGCAGTAGGGTATTAGTGGATTCACCCCTCCACTTT
few,TRBD1,TRBJ1-4,TRBV28,CASSSGTANRGEKLFF,TGTGCCAGCAGTTCCGGGACAGCCAACCGGGGAGAAAAACTGTTTTTT
.,.,TRBJ2-1,TRBV6-2/TRBV6-3,CASSSLRGPVGQFF,TGTGCCAGCAGTTCCCTCCGCGGGCCGGTGGGGCAGTTCTTC
.,.,TRBJ1-2,TRBV9,CASGSHPPQGNYGYTF,TGTGCCAGCGGCTCTCACCCTCCACAGGGTAACTATGGCTACACCTTC
few,TRBD2,TRBJ2-3,TRBV9,CASSVRAGGSTDTQYF,TGTGCCAGCAGCGTCCGGGCGGGGGGTAGCACAGATACGCAGTATTTT
few,TRBD1,TRBJ2-5,TRBV18,CASSRDRGRNEQYF,TGTGCCAGCTCACGGGACAGGGGGAGAAATGAGCAGTACTTC
many,.,TRBJ2-7,TRBV7-3,CASSLALGPSYEQYF,TGTGCCAGCAGCTTAGCCTTAGGTCCCTCCTACGAGCAGTACTTC
few,.,TRBJ1-1,TRBV10-3,CAISELKAGPQEAFF,TGTGCCATCAGTGAGTTAAAGGCAGGACCTCAGGAAGCTTTCTTT
.,.,TRBJ1-5,TRBV12-3/TRBV12-4,CAGSLGGNNQPQHF,TGTGCCGGCAGTTTGGGAGGGAACAATCAGCCCCAGCATTTT
few,.,TRBJ2-3,TRBV7-3,CASSLAAALSADTQYF,TGTGCCAGCAGCTTAGCGGCGGCTTTATCGGCGGATACGCAGTATTTT
.,.,TRBJ2-2,TRBV7-3,CASSLPSGTANTGELFF,TGTGCCAGCAGCTTACCGTCCGGGACGGCGAACACCGGGGAGCTGTTTTTT
many,.,TRBJ1-2,TRBV30,CAWRKGSGGYTF,TGTGCCTGGAGAAAGGGTTCGGGAGGCTACACCTTC
.,.,TRBJ2-3,TRBV15,CATSSLSPSITDTQYF,TGTGCCACCAGCAGTTTAAGCCCGAGTATCACAGATACGCAGTATTTT
few,.,TRBJ1-4,TRBV7-9,CASSFPNEKLFF,TGTGCCAGCAGCTTCCCTAATGAAAAACTGTTTTTT
once,TRBD2,TRBJ2-7,TRBV13,CASSYRLAGPYEQYF,TGTGCCAGCAGCTACCGACTAGCGGGCCCTTACGAGCAGTACTTC
few,.,TRBJ2-1,TRBV3-1,CASSQDPHARWTNEQFF,TGTGCCAGCAGCCAAGATCCCCACGCCCGTTGGACCAATGAGCAGTTCTTC
few,TRBD2,TRBJ2-3,TRBV9,CASSVASAGVADTQYF,TGTGCCAGCAGCGTGGCATCCGCGGGGGTGGCAGATACGCAGTATTTT
.,TRBD1,TRBJ2-4,TRBV29-1,CSVWGQAKNIQYF,TGCAGCGTTTGGGGACAGGCCAAAAACATTCAGTACTTC